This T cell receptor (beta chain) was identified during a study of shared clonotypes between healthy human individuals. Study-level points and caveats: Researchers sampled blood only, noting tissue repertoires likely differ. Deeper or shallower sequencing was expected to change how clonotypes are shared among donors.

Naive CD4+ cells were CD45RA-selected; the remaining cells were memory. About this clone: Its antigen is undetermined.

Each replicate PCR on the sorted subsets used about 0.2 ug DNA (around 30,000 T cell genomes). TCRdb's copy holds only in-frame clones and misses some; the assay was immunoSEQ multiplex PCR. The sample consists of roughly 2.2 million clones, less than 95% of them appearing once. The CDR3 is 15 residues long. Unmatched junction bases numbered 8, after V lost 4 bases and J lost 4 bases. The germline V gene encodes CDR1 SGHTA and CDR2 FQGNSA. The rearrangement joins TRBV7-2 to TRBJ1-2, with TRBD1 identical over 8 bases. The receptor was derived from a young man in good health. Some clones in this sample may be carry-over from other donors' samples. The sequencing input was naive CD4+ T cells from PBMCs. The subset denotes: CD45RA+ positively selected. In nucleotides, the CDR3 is TGTGCCAGCAGCTCCCATCCAGGGGGCTTCTATGGCTACACCTTC. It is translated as CASSSHPGGFYGYTF.